This T cell receptor beta chain was captured by sequencing in a study of blood T cells in healthy people across ages. Germline V lookup: CDR1 MNHEY, CDR2 SVGAGI. V was clipped by 10 bases and J by 1 base; unmatched bases: 4. This CDR3 has 14 residues. Findings and limits, study-wide: Diversity estimates drawn from one million T cells were deemed underestimates.

A second PCR, run for roughly 7 to 12 cycles, used a sample-barcoded 5' primer plus a J-beta primer mix. TCRdb called the 5' RACE reads again in MiXCR, with one record for every CDR3 protein. Of hundreds of thousands of distinct CDR3 sequences in the sample, approximately 60% are singletons; the top ten hold roughly 26%. This clonotype was detected a few times. The target antigen is unknown. The TCR originated in a middle-aged man in good health. Sequenced input: blood. The rearrangement links TRBV6-5 to TRBJ2-4; 10 nucleotides match TRBD1. The CDR3 spells CATRQGAAKNIQYF. Here the CDR3 DNA reads TGTGCCACAAGACAGGGGGCGGCCAAAAACATTCAGTACTTC.